The count of the clone carrying this TCR beta chain is one. This entry belongs to a study of blood T cell repertoires in COVID-19. The wider study: Sample material is recorded as cDNA or gDNA derived from T cells, B-cell-depleted T cells, or PBMCs.

The CDR3 extends over 14 amino acids. Germline CDR1 reads SGHRS; CDR2 reads YFSETQ. V was cut by 5 bases and J by 2 bases, with 8 bases left in between. Assay used: immunoSEQ multiplex PCR; TCRdb lists only in-frame clones, some missing. The table includes 130,000 to 150,000 clones, 88% detected once. The sample taken for sequencing was peripheral blood. This chain uses TRBV5-1 with TRBJ2-6; possible D gene TRBD2, 5 bases. The sequence was obtained from an older man with acute or convalescent COVID-19. CDR3 loop: CASSPSPGANVLTF. The DNA of the CDR3 is TGCGCCAGCAGTCCTAGCCCTGGGGCCAACGTCCTGACTTTC. The full variable domain, with the rest looked up from reference TRBV5-1 and TRBJ2-6, is KAGVTQTPRYLIKTRGQQVTLSCSPISGHRSVSWYQQTPGQGLQFLFEYFSETQRNKGNFPGRFSGRQFSNSRSEMNVSTLELGDSALYLCASSPSPGANVLTFGAGSRLTVL.